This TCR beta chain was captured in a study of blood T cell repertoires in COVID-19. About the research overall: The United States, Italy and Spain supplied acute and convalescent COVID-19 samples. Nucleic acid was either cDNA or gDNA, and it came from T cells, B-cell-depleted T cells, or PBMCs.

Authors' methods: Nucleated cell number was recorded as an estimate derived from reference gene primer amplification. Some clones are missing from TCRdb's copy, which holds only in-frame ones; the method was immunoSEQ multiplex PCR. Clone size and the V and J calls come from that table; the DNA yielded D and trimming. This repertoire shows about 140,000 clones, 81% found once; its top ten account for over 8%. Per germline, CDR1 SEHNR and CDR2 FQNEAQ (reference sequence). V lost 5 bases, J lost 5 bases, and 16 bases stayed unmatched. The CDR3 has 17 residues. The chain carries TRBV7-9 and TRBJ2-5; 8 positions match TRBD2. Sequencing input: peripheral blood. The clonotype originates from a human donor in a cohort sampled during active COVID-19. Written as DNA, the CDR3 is TGTGCCAGCAGCCCGGGGCAACTAGCGGACATGGGGGAGACCCAGTACTTC. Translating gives CASSPGQLADMGETQYF.